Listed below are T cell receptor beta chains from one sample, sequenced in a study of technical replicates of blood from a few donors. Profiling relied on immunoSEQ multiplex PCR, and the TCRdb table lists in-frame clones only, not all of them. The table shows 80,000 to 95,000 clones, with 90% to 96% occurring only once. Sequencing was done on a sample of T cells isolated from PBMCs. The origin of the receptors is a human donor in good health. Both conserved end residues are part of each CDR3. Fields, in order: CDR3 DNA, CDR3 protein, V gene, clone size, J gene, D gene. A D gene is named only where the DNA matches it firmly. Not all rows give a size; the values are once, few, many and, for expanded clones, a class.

CDR3 DNA: TGCGCCAGCAGTGAGACAGGCTTGAACACTGAAGCTTTCTTT
CDR3 protein: CASSETGLNTEAFF
V gene: TRBV10-2
clone size: few
J gene: TRBJ1-1
D gene: .

CDR3 DNA: TGTGCCTGGAGGCCGTGGCAGATCTCCTACAATGAGCAGTTCTTC
CDR3 protein: CAWRPWQISYNEQFF
V gene: TRBV30
clone size: .
J gene: TRBJ2-1
D gene: .

CDR3 DNA: TGTGCCAGCAGCTTGTCTCTGGACAGTTTGAACACTGAAGCTTTCTTT
CDR3 protein: CASSLSLDSLNTEAFF
V gene: TRBV7-3
clone size: .
J gene: TRBJ1-1
D gene: .

CDR3 DNA: TGTGCCTGGGAATCACAAAGGACAGGGCTAGAGACCCAGTACTTC
CDR3 protein: CAWESQRTGLETQYF
V gene: TRBV30
clone size: .
J gene: TRBJ2-5
D gene: TRBD1

CDR3 DNA: TGCGCCAGCAGCTTGGATCAGGGCGTGAAAACTGAAGCTTTCTTT
CDR3 protein: CASSLDQGVKTEAFF
V gene: TRBV5-1
clone size: .
J gene: TRBJ1-1
D gene: .

CDR3 DNA: TGTGCCTCAGGGAGGGATCTCACTTATACGCAGTATTTT
CDR3 protein: CASGRDLTYTQYF
V gene: TRBV6-5
clone size: .
J gene: TRBJ2-3
D gene: TRBD2

CDR3 DNA: TGCGCCAGCAGCTTTAGGGGCTCCTACAATGAGCAGTTCTTC
CDR3 protein: CASSFRGSYNEQFF
V gene: TRBV4-3
clone size: .
J gene: TRBJ2-1
D gene: .

CDR3 DNA: TGCAGCGTTGAAGACCCGAGAACAGGGGCCCCCCGGGGTCAGCCCCAGCATTTT
CDR3 protein: CSVEDPRTGAPRGQPQHF
V gene: TRBV29-1
clone size: .
J gene: TRBJ1-5
D gene: TRBD1

CDR3 DNA: TGTGCCAGCAGCCGTACATTGAACACTGAAGCTTTCTTT
CDR3 protein: CASSRTLNTEAFF
V gene: TRBV6-5
clone size: .
J gene: TRBJ1-1
D gene: .

CDR3 DNA: TGTGCCACCCGGGGGGGTGAGTTCTACGAGCAGTACTTC
CDR3 protein: CATRGGEFYEQYF
V gene: TRBV28
clone size: .
J gene: TRBJ2-7
D gene: TRBD2

CDR3 DNA: TGTGCCAGCAGAGAAAGCGGAGGGCTCTACGAGCAGTACTTC
CDR3 protein: CASRESGGLYEQYF
V gene: TRBV6-1
clone size: .
J gene: TRBJ2-7
D gene: .

CDR3 DNA: TGTGCCAGCAGCTTAATAGGCGGACAGGGCACAGATACGCAGTATTTT
CDR3 protein: CASSLIGGQGTDTQYF
V gene: TRBV7-3
clone size: .
J gene: TRBJ2-3
D gene: TRBD1

CDR3 DNA: TGTGCCAGCGGATCCCGGGGGTCCTCTGGGGCCAACGTCCTGACTTTC
CDR3 protein: CASGSRGSSGANVLTF
V gene: TRBV2
clone size: .
J gene: TRBJ2-6
D gene: .

CDR3 DNA: TGTGCCAGCAGTTCGGGGGGTTGGAGCACAGATACGCAGTATTTT
CDR3 protein: CASSSGGWSTDTQYF
V gene: TRBV27
clone size: .
J gene: TRBJ2-3
D gene: TRBD2

CDR3 DNA: TGTGCCAGCAGCGTAGGCAGGCAAGAGACCCAGTACTTC
CDR3 protein: CASSVGRQETQYF
V gene: TRBV9
clone size: once
J gene: TRBJ2-5
D gene: .

CDR3 DNA: TGTGCCAGCAGTTGGGACACCTCGGACACCGGGGAGCTGTTTTTT
CDR3 protein: CASSWDTSDTGELFF
V gene: TRBV2
clone size: .
J gene: TRBJ2-2
D gene: .

CDR3 DNA: TGTGCCAGCTGGACAGGGGCTGGGTACGAGCAGTACTTC
CDR3 protein: CASWTGAGYEQYF
V gene: TRBV6-6
clone size: .
J gene: TRBJ2-7
D gene: TRBD1

CDR3 DNA: TGTGCCATCAGCTGGGACAGGGACTACAATGAGCAGTTCTTC
CDR3 protein: CAISWDRDYNEQFF
V gene: TRBV10-3
clone size: .
J gene: TRBJ2-1
D gene: TRBD1

CDR3 DNA: TGTGCCTCAGCGAGCCGGACAGCCTTCACCGGGGAGCTGTTTTTT
CDR3 protein: CASASRTAFTGELFF
V gene: TRBV2
clone size: .
J gene: TRBJ2-2
D gene: .

CDR3 DNA: TGTGCCAGCAGCTTGATCCGAACAGGATCAAGTACTGAAGCTTTCTTT
CDR3 protein: CASSLIRTGSSTEAFF
V gene: TRBV5-4
clone size: once
J gene: TRBJ1-1
D gene: .

CDR3 DNA: TGTGCCACCAGCAGAGCAGGTAGCGGGAGAATTGAGGCTGAGCAGTTCTTC
CDR3 protein: CATSRAGSGRIEAEQFF
V gene: TRBV15
clone size: .
J gene: TRBJ2-1
D gene: TRBD2

CDR3 DNA: TGTGCCAGTAGTGCGGGACCCGGCCGGGACGAGCAGTACTTC
CDR3 protein: CASSAGPGRDEQYF
V gene: TRBV19
clone size: .
J gene: TRBJ2-7
D gene: .

CDR3 DNA: TGTGCCAGTAGTACGAGCCCGACAGGGATCGTCTATGGCTACACCTTC
CDR3 protein: CASSTSPTGIVYGYTF
V gene: TRBV19
clone size: .
J gene: TRBJ1-2
D gene: TRBD1

CDR3 DNA: TGTGCCAGCAGCCTCCGGGGTACTGAAGCTTTCTTT
CDR3 protein: CASSLRGTEAFF
V gene: TRBV28
clone size: .
J gene: TRBJ1-1
D gene: .

CDR3 DNA: TGTGCCAGCAGGACTAGCGGGACAGATACGCAGTATTTT
CDR3 protein: CASRTSGTDTQYF
V gene: TRBV7-2
clone size: .
J gene: TRBJ2-3
D gene: TRBD2

CDR3 DNA: TGCGCCAGCAGCCAGTCCGGGCCGGCAGGGGCCAGAGAGCCCCAGCATTTT
CDR3 protein: CASSQSGPAGAREPQHF
V gene: TRBV4-3
clone size: .
J gene: TRBJ1-5
D gene: .

CDR3 DNA: TGTGCCAGCAGCTTAGGACAGGGGAGGGCCTACGAGCAGTACTTC
CDR3 protein: CASSLGQGRAYEQYF
V gene: TRBV7-2
clone size: .
J gene: TRBJ2-7
D gene: .

CDR3 DNA: TGTGCCAGCAGCTTAAACCCACTAGCACTCGAGCAGTACTTC
CDR3 protein: CASSLNPLALEQYF
V gene: TRBV11-1
clone size: .
J gene: TRBJ2-7
D gene: .

CDR3 DNA: TGCGCCAGCAGGCCCGCCCGGACTAGCGGGAGCTACCCTAATGAGCAGTTCTTC
CDR3 protein: CASRPARTSGSYPNEQFF
V gene: TRBV5-1
clone size: .
J gene: TRBJ2-1
D gene: TRBD2

CDR3 DNA: TGTGCCTGGAGTGTACGGTGGAGCGGGGAGCAGTTCTTC
CDR3 protein: CAWSVRWSGEQFF
V gene: TRBV30
clone size: .
J gene: TRBJ2-1
D gene: .

CDR3 DNA: TGCGCCAGCAGCTTACTAGCGGGAACCCTTCGCACAGATACGCAGTATTTT
CDR3 protein: CASSLLAGTLRTDTQYF
V gene: TRBV4-1
clone size: .
J gene: TRBJ2-3
D gene: TRBD2

CDR3 DNA: TGTGCCAGCAGAGAACTGGACAGGGAGAACACTGAAGCTTTCTTT
CDR3 protein: CASRELDRENTEAFF
V gene: TRBV6-1
clone size: .
J gene: TRBJ1-1
D gene: TRBD1

CDR3 DNA: TGTGCCAGCAGCCCCGCAGGGAGCACAGATACGCAGTATTTT
CDR3 protein: CASSPAGSTDTQYF
V gene: TRBV7-9
clone size: .
J gene: TRBJ2-3
D gene: .

CDR3 DNA: TGTGCCAGCAGGGATGGTAGAGCGGCCTTCTCTGGCACAGATACGCAGTATTTT
CDR3 protein: CASRDGRAAFSGTDTQYF
V gene: TRBV6-4
clone size: .
J gene: TRBJ2-3
D gene: .

CDR3 DNA: TGTGCCAGCAGCTTAAGAAGCGACAGGGCAGGGAACGGGGAGCTGTTTTTT
CDR3 protein: CASSLRSDRAGNGELFF
V gene: TRBV7-9
clone size: .
J gene: TRBJ2-2
D gene: TRBD1

CDR3 DNA: TGTGCCAGCCAGCTAACGGGGACAGGGGACCAGCCCCAGCATTTT
CDR3 protein: CASQLTGTGDQPQHF
V gene: TRBV19
clone size: .
J gene: TRBJ1-5
D gene: TRBD1

CDR3 DNA: TGTGCCAGCAGCTCCCTAGCGGGAGGGCCATACGAGCAGTACTTC
CDR3 protein: CASSSLAGGPYEQYF
V gene: TRBV7-2
clone size: once
J gene: TRBJ2-7
D gene: TRBD2

CDR3 DNA: TGTGCCAGTAGTATTCCGGGACTAGCGGGAGGGAAGCAGTTCTTC
CDR3 protein: CASSIPGLAGGKQFF
V gene: TRBV19
clone size: .
J gene: TRBJ2-1
D gene: TRBD2

CDR3 DNA: TGTGCCAGCAGCGTAGAAGGGGTCCCCTCCTACGAGCAGTACTTC
CDR3 protein: CASSVEGVPSYEQYF
V gene: TRBV9
clone size: .
J gene: TRBJ2-7
D gene: .

CDR3 DNA: TGTGCCAGCAGTGATTGGGGGGTAAATCAGCCCCAGCATTTT
CDR3 protein: CASSDWGVNQPQHF
V gene: TRBV27
clone size: few
J gene: TRBJ1-5
D gene: .

CDR3 DNA: TGTGCCAGCAGCTTGGGCAGGGAGGGCGGTGAAAAACTGTTTTTT
CDR3 protein: CASSLGREGGEKLFF
V gene: TRBV5-6
clone size: .
J gene: TRBJ1-4
D gene: .